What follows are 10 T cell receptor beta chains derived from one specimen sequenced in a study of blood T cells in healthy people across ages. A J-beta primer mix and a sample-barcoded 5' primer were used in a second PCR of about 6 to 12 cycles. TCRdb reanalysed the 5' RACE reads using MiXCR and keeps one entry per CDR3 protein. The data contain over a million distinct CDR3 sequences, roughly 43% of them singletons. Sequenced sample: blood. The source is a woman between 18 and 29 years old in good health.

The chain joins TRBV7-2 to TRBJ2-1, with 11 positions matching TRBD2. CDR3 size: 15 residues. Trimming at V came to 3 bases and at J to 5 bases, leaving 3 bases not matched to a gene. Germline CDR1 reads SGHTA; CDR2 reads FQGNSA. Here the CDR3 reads CASSFASGGNNEQFF. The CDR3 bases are TGTGCCAGCAGCTTCGCTAGCGGGGGGAACAATGAGCAGTTCTTC.

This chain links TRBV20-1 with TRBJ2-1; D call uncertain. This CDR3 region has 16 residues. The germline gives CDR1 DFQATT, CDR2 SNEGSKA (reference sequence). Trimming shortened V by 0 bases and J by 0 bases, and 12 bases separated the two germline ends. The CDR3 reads CSARDPTLSSYNEQFF. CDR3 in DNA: TGCAGTGCTAGAGATCCAACCCTCAGCTCCTACAATGAGCAGTTCTTC.

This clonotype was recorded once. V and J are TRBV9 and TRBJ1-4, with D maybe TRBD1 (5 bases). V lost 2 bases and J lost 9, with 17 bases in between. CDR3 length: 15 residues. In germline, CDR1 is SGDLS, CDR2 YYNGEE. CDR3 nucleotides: TGTGCCAGCAGCGTGGGGGACCTGGGGGAACAAAAACTGTTTTTT. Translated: CASSVGDLGEQKLFF.

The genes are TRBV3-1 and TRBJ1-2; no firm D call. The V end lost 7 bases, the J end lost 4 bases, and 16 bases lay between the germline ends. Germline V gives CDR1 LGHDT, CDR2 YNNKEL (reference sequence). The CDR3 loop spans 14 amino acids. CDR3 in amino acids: CASTTSLRAYGYTF. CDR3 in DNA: TGTGCCAGCACTACGTCTCTTAGGGCCTATGGCTACACCTTC. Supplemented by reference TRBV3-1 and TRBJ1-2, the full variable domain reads DTAVSQTPKYLVTQMGNDKSIKCEQNLGHDTMYWYKQDSKKFLKIMFSYNNKELIINETVPNRFSPKSPDKAHLNLHINSLELGDSAVYFCASTTSLRAYGYTFGSGTRLTVV.

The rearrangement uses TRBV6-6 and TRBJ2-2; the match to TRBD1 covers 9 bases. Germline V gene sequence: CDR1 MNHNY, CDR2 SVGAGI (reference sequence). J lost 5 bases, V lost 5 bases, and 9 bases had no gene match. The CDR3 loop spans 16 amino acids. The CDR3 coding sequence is TGTGCCAGCAGTGACCCCGGGACAGGGAGGACCGGGGAGCTGTTTTTT. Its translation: CASSDPGTGRTGELFF.

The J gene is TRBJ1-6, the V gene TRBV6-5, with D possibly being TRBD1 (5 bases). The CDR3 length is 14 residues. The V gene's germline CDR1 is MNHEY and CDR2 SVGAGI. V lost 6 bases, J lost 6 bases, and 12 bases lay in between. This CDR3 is CASRRGRLNSPLHF. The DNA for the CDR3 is TGTGCCAGCAGGAGGGGACGGCTTAATTCACCCCTCCACTTT.

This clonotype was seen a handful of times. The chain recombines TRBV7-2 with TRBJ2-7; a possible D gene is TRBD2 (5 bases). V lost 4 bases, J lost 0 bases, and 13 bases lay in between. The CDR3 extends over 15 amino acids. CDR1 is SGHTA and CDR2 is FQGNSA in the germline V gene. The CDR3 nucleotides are TGTGCCAGCAGCTACCCTGTCAGCGGCTCCTACGAGCAGTACTTC. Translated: CASSYPVSGSYEQYF.

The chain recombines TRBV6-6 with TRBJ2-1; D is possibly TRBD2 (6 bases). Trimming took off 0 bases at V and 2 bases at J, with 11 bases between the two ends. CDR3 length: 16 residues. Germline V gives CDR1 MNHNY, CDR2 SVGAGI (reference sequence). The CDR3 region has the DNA TGTGCCAGCAGTTACTCGTATAGCGGAACCTACAATGAGCAGTTCTTC. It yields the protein CASSYSYSGTYNEQFF.

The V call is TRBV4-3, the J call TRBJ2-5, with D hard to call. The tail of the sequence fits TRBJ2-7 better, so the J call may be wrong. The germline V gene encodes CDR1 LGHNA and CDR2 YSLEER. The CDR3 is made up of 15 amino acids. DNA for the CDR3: TGCGCCAGCAGCCAAGATCACGGTTTATCGGGCGAGCAGTACTTC. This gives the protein CASSQDHGLSGEQYF.

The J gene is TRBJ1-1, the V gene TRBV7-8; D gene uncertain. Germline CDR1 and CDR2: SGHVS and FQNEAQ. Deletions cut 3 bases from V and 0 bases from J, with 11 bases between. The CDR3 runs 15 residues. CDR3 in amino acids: CASSFPGRMNTEAFF. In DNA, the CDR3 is TGTGCCAGCAGCTTTCCAGGCAGAATGAACACTGAAGCTTTCTTT.